The following is a T cell receptor beta chain sequence with its context. The target antigen is unknown. Primers for the PCR totalled 60 Vbeta and 13 Jbeta. Data came from immunoSEQ multiplex PCR; TCRdb stores just in-frame clones and leaves some out. The sample includes around 140,000 clones, around 87% of them seen just once. Per the germline V gene, CDR1 is MDHEN and CDR2 is SYDVKM. The CDR3 covers 16 residues. Trimming at V came to 5 bases and at J to 4 bases, leaving 9 bases not matched to a gene. This entry comes from a study of cytomegalovirus exposure and HLA in healthy donors. Study results and limitations: What was likely a sequencing artifact was a cluster of highly shared sequence variants. The study listed roughly 160 cytomegalovirus-associated TCR beta chains. In a later analysis, at a false discovery rate of 0.05, some 15,000 TCR beta sequences were associated with HLA alleles.

The receptor comes from a woman aged 25 to 45 in good health and CMV-seronegative. The chain recombines TRBV28 with TRBJ1-5, with 9 bases lining up with TRBD1. Sample: PBMCs. CDR3 sequence reads: CASSTVWGTGNQPQHF. Here the CDR3 DNA reads TGTGCCAGCAGTACGGTCTGGGGGACAGGGAATCAGCCCCAGCATTTT. Together with reference TRBV28 and TRBJ1-5, the CDR3 gives the full variable domain: DVKVTQSSRYLVKRTGEKVFLECVQDMDHENMFWYRQDPGLGLRLIYFSYDVKMKEKGDIPEGYSVSREKKERFSLILESASTNQTSMYLCASSTVWGTGNQPQHFGDGTRLSIL.